The clone carrying this T cell receptor (beta chain) came up a few times. TCR beta VDJ combinations and CDR3 sequences were profiled from genomic DNA. MiXCR, run by TCRdb on the reads, gives a single entry per CDR3 protein. The sample lists approximately 250,000 distinct CDR3 sequences, 65% to 90% occurring once. V gave up 7 bases and J gave up 15 bases, with 28 bases separating them. CDR1 is SGDLS, CDR2 YYNGEE, per germline. The CDR3 is 15 amino acids. This sample was included in a study of CD8+CD57+ T cells in acquired aplastic anemia. Individuals selected for sequencing had exhibited CD8+CD57+ cell expansion on flow cytometry.

The sequencing input was sorted CD4+, CD8+, or CD8+CD57+ T cells (not recorded which) from PBMCs. The V and J genes are TRBV9 and TRBJ1-4; a weak D match, TRBD1 (6 bases). The clonotype originates from a human donor with aplastic anemia. CDR3 amino acids: CASGDGGTDTQYLFF. DNA of the CDR3: TGTGCCAGCGGGGACGGGGGCACAGATACGCAGTATTTGTTTTTT.